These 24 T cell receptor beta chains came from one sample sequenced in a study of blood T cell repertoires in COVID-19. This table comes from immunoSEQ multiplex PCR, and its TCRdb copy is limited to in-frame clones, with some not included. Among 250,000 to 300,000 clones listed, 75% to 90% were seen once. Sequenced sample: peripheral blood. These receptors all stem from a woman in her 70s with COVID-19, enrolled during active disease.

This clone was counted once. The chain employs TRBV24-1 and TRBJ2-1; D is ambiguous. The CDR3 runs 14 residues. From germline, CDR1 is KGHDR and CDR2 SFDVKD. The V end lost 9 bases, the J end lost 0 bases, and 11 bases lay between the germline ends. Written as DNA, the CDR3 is TGTGCCACCTCACTCACGAGCTCCTACAATGAGCAGTTCTTC. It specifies CATSLTSSYNEQFF.

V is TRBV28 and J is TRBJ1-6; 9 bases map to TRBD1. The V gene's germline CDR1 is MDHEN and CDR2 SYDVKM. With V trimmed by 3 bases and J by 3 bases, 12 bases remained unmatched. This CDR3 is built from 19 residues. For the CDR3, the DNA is TGTGCCAGCAGTTTCCTAAAGATGGGGACAGGGTTCTATAATTCACCCCTCCACTTT. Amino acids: CASSFLKMGTGFYNSPLHF.

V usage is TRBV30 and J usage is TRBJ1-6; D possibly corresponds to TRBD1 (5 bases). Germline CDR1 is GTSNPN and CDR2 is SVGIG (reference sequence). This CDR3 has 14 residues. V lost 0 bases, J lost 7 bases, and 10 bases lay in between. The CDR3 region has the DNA TGTGCCTGGAGTGTAACAGGAAGAAATTCACCCCTCCACTTT. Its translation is CAWSVTGRNSPLHF. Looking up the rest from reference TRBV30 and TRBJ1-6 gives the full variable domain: SQTIHQWPATLVQPVGSPLSLECTVEGTSNPNLYWYRQAAGRGLQLLFYSVGIGQISSEVPQNLSASRPQDRQFILSSKKLLLSDSGFYLCAWSVTGRNSPLHFGNGTRLTVT.

In DNA form, the CDR3 reads TGTGCCAGCAGTTTAACCTTTGGCGGGGGGCCGTCGGCCGGGGAGCTGTTTTTT. It is translated as CASSLTFGGGPSAGELFF. V usage is TRBV11-2 and J usage is TRBJ2-2, with 8 bases lining up with TRBD2. CDR3 length: 18 amino acids. The V and J ends lost 6 bases and 6 bases, in that order; junction bases with no gene match: 18. In germline, CDR1 is SGHAT, CDR2 FQNNGV.

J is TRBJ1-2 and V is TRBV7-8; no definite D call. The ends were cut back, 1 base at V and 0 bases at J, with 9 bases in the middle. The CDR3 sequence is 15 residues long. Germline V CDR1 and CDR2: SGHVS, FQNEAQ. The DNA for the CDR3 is TGTGCCAGCAGCTTAGGAGGAGAGACTAACTATGGCTACACCTTC. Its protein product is CASSLGGETNYGYTF.

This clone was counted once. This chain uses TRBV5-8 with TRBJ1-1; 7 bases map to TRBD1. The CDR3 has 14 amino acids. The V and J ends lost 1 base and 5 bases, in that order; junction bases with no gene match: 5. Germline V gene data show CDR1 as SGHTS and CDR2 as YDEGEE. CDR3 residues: CASSLTGARTEAFF. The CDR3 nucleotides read TGTGCCAGCAGCTTGACAGGGGCGAGGACTGAAGCTTTCTTT.

The CDR3 spells CASSHPRRTGVVDYGYTF. CDR3 coding DNA: TGTGCCAGCAGCCACCCAAGGAGGACAGGGGTGGTAGACTATGGCTACACCTTC. The J gene is TRBJ1-2, the V gene TRBV7-2; TRBD1 matches 9 bases. V lost 5 bases and J lost 3; bases outside the gene matches: 16. The CDR3 length is 18 residues. Per germline, CDR1 SGHTA and CDR2 FQGNSA.

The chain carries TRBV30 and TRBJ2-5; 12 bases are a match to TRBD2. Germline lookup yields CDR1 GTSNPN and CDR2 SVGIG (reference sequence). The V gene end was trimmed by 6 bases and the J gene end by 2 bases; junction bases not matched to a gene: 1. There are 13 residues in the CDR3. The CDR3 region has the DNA TGTGCCTGTGGGACTAGCGGGCAAGAGACCCAGTACTTC. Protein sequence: CACGTSGQETQYF.

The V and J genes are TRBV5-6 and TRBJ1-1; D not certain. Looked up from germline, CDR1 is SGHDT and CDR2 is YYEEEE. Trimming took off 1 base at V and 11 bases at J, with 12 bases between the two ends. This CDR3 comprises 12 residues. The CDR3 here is CASSLSEGKAFF. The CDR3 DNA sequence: TGTGCCAGCAGCTTGTCGGAGGGTAAGGCTTTCTTT.

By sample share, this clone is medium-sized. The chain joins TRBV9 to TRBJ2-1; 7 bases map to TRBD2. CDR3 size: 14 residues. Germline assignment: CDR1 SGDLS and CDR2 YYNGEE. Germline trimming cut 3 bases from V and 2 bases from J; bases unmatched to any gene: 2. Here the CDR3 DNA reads TGTGCCAGCAGCGGCGGGGGTACCTACAATGAGCAGTTCTTC. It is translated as CASSGGGTYNEQFF.

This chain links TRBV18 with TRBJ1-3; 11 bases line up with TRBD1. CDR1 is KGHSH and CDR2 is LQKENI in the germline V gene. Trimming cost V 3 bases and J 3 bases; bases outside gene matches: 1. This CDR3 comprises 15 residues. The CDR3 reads CASSPGTGGGNTIYF. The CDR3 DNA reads TGTGCCAGCTCACCCGGGACAGGGGGTGGAAACACCATATATTTT. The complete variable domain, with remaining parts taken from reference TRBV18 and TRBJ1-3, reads NAGVMQNPRHLVRRRGQEARLRCSPMKGHSHVYWYRQLPEEGLKFMVYLQKENIIDESGMPKERFSAEFPKEGPSILRIQQVVRGDSAAYFCASSPGTGGGNTIYFGEGSWLTVV.

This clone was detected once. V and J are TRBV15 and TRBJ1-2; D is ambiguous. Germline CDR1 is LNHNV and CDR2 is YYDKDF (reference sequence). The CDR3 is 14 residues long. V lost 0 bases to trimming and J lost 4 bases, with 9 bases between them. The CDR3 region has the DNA TGTGCCACCAGCAGAGATCAGACGGGCTATGGCTACACCTTC. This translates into CATSRDQTGYGYTF.

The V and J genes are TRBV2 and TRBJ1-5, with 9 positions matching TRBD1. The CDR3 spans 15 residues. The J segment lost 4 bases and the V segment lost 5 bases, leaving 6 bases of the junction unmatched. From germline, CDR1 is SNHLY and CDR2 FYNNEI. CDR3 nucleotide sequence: TGTGCCAGCAGTCCGACAGGGGGGGCGAATCAGCCCCAGCATTTT. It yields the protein CASSPTGGANQPQHF.

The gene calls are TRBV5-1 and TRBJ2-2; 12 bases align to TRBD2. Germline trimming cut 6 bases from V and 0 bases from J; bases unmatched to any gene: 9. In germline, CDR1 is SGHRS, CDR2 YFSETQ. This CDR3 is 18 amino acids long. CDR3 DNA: TGCGCCAGCAACCCACGGACTAGCGGGGCCGCGAACACCGGGGAGCTGTTTTTT. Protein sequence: CASNPRTSGAANTGELFF.

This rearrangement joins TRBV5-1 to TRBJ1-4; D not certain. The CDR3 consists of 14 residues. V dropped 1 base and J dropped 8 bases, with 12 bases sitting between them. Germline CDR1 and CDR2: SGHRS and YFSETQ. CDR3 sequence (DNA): TGCGCCAGCAGCTTGAACGCGGGCGCGGAAAAACTGTTTTTT. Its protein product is CASSLNAGAEKLFF.

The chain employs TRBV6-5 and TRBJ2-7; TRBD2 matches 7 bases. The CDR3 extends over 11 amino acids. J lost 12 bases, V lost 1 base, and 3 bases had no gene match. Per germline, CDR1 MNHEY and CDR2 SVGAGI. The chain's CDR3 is CASSYWGGTYF. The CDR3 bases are TGTGCCAGCAGTTACTGGGGGGGAACGTACTTC.

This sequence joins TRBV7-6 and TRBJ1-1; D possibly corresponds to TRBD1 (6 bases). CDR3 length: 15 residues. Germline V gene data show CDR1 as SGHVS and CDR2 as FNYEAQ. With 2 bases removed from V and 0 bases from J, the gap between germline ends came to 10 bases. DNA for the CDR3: TGTGCCAGCAGCTTAATCGGGGGGCTGAACACTGAAGCTTTCTTT. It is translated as CASSLIGGLNTEAFF.

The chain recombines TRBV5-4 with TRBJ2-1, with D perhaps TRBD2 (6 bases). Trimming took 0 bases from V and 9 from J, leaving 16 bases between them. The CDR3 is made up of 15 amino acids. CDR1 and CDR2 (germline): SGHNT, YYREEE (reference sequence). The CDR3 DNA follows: TGTGCCAGCAGCTTGGCCGGGGGTCCCCCCGGTGAGCAGTTCTTC. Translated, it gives CASSLAGGPPGEQFF.

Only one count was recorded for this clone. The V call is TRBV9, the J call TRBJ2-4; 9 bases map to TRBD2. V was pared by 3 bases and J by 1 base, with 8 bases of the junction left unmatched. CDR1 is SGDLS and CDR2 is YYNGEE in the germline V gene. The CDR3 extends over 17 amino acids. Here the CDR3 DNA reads TGTGCCAGCAGCGGAGCGGGGGGATCGGGGGCCAAAAACATTCAGTACTTC. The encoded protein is CASSGAGGSGAKNIQYF.

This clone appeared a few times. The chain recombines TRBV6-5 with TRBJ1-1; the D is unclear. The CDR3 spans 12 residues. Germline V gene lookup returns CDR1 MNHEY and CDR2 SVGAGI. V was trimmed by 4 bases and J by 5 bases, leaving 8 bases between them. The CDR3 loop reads CASSSPLTEAFF. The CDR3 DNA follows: TGTGCCAGCAGTTCCCCTCTAACTGAAGCTTTCTTT.

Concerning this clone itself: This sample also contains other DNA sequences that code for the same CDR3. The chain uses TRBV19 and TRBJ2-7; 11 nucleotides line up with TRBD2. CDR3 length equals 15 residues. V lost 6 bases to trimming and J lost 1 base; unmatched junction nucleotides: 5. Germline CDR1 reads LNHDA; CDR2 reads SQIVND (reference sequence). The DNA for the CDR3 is TGTGCCAGTAGCCCGACTAGCGGGGCTTCCTACGAGCAGTACTTC. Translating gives CASSPTSGASYEQYF.

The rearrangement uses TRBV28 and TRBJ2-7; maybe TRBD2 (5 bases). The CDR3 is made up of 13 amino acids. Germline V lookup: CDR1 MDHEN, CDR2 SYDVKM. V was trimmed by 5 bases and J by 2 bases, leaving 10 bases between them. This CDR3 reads CASSVSGTYEQYF. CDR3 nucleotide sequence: TGTGCCAGCAGTGTCTCCGGGACCTACGAGCAGTACTTC.

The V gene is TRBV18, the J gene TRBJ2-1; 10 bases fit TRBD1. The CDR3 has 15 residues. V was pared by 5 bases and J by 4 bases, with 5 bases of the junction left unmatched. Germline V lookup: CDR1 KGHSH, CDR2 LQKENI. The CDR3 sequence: CASSYGTGDYNEQFF. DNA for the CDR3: TGTGCCAGCTCATACGGGACAGGGGATTACAATGAGCAGTTCTTC.

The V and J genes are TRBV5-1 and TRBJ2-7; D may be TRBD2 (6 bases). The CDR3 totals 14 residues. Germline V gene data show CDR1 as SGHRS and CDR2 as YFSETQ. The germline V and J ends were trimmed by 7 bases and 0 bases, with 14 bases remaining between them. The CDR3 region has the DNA TGCGCCAGCGGGGGGTTCTCCTCCTCCTACGAGCAGTACTTC. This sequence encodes CASGGFSSSYEQYF.